This T cell receptor beta chain was sequenced for a study of blood T cell repertoires in COVID-19. Original methodology: Amplification of reference gene primers provided the estimated nucleated cell counts. Using immunoSEQ multiplex PCR, the repertoire was profiled, and TCRdb retains in-frame clones only, with some absent. V and J calls and clone size follow that table, whereas D and trimming were derived from the DNA. Of 300,000 to 450,000 clones detected, 88% appear once; the ten largest clones hold 1.2%. CDR1 SGHRS and CDR2 YFSETQ come from the germline V gene. This CDR3 is built from 15 residues. J lost 0 bases, V lost 3 bases, and 3 bases had no gene match. Cohorts were assigned according to the clinical history that participants reported.

Sequencing was carried out using PBMCs or T cells enriched from blood (not recorded which). The chain uses TRBV5-1 and TRBJ1-3; 7 bases are a match to TRBD1. This sequence was found in a woman aged 18 to 35 who had recovered from COVID-19. The CDR3 bases are TGCGCCAGCAGCTCAGGGACAGTCTCTGGAAACACCATATATTTT. Its translation: CASSSGTVSGNTIYF.